The sequence of this T cell receptor beta chain was determined in a study of CDR3 diversity in severe acne. TCRdb independently ran MiXCR on the PCR reads; one entry per CDR3 protein. The sample lists some 84,000 distinct CDR3 sequences, 45% to 50% occurring once. This CDR3 contains 15 residues. Germline-derived CDR1 and CDR2 are SGDLS and YYNGEE. The V end was cut by 0 bases, the J end by 1 base, with 9 bases between. The genes are TRBV9 and TRBJ2-3, with D perhaps matching TRBD1 or TRBD2 (5 bases each). The clonotype was recovered from a male donor in good health, serving as a control. Material for sequencing was blood. The CDR3 DNA sequence: TGTGCCAGCAGCGTAGACGGGACCCGCACAGATACGCAGTATTTT. Protein sequence: CASSVDGTRTDTQYF.